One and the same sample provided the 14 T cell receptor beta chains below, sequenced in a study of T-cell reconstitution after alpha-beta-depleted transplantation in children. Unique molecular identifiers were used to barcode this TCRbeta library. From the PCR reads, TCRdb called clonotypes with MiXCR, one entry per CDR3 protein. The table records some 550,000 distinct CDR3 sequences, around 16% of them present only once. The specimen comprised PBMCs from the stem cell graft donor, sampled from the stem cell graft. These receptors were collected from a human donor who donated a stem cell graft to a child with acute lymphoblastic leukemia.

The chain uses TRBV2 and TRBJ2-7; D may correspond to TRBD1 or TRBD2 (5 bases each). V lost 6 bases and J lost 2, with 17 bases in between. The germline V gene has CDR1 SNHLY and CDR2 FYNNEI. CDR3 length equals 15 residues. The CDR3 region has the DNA TGTGCCAGCAGGGGGGTGACGGACGGAGCCTACGAGCAGTACTTC. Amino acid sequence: CASRGVTDGAYEQYF. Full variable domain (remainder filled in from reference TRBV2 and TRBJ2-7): EPEVTQTPSHQVTQMGQEVILRCVPISNHLYFYWYRQILGQKVEFLVSFYNNEISEKSEIFDDQFSVERPDGSNFTLKIRSTKLEDSAMYFCASRGVTDGAYEQYFGPGTRLTVT.

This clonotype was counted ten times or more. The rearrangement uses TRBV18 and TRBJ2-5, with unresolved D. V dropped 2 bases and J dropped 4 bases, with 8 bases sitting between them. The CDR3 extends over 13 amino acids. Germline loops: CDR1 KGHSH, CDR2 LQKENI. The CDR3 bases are TGTGCCAGCTCACCAGATTTCGGAGAGACCCAGTACTTC. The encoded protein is CASSPDFGETQYF. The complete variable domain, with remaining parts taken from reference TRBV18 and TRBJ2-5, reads NAGVMQNPRHLVRRRGQEARLRCSPMKGHSHVYWYRQLPEEGLKFMVYLQKENIIDESGMPKERFSAEFPKEGPSILRIQQVVRGDSAAYFCASSPDFGETQYFGPGTRLLVL.

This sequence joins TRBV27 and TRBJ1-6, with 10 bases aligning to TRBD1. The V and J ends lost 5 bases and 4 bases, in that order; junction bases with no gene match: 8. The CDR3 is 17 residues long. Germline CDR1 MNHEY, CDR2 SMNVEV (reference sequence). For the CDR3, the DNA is TGTGCCAGCAGTGCCTCCCGGGGACAGGGGTATAATTCACCCCTCCACTTT. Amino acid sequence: CASSASRGQGYNSPLHF.

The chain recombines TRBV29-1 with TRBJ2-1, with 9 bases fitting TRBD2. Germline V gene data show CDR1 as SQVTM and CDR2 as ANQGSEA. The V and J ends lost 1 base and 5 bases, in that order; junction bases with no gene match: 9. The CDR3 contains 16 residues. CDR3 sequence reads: CSVEGGGGTLNNEQFF. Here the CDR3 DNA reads TGCAGCGTTGAAGGCGGGGGGGGGACCCTTAACAATGAGCAGTTCTTC.

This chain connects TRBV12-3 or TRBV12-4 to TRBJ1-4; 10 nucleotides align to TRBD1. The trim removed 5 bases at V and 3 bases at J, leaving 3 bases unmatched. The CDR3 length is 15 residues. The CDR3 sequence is CASSRQGAANEKLFF. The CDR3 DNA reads TGTGCCAGCAGTCGACAGGGGGCGGCTAATGAAAAACTGTTTTTT.

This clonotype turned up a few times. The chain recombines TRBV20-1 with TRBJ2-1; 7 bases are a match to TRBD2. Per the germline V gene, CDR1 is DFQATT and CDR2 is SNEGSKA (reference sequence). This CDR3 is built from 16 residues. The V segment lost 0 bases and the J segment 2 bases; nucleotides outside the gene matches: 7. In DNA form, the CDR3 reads TGCAGTGCTAGAGATGTGAGACTAGCTACCTACAATGAGCAGTTCTTC. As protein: CSARDVRLATYNEQFF.

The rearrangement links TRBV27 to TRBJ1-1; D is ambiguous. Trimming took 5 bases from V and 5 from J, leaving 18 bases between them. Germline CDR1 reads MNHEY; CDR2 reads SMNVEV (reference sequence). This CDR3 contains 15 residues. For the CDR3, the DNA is TGTGCCAGCAGTCCCGAGTTTGGGGTAAATACTGAAGCTTTCTTT. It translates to CASSPEFGVNTEAFF.

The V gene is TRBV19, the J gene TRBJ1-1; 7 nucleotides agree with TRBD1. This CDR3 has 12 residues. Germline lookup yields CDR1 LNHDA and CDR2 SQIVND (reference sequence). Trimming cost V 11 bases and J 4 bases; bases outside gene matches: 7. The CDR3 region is CAARQGGTEAFF. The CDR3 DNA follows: TGTGCCGCCAGACAGGGAGGCACTGAAGCTTTCTTT.

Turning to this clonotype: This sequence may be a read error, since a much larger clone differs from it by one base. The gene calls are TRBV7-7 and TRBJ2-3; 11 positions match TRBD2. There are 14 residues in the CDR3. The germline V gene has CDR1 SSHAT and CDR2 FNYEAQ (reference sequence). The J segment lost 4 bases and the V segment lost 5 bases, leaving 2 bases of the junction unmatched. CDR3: CASSEGLAADTQYF. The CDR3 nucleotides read TGTGCCAGCAGCGAGGGACTAGCGGCAGATACGCAGTATTTT. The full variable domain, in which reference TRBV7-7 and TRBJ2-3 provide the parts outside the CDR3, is GAGVSQSPRYKVTKRGQDVTLRCDPISSHATLYWYQQALGQGPEFLTYFNYEAQPDKSGLPSDRFSAERPEGSISTLTIQRTEQRDSAMYRCASSEGLAADTQYFGPGTRLTVL.

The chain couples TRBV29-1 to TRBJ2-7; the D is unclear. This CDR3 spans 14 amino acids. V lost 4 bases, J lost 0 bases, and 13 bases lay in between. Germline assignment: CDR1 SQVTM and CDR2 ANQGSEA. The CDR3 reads CSVAGRSSSYEQYF. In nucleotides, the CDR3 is TGCAGCGTTGCTGGTCGCTCTAGCTCCTACGAGCAGTACTTC.

DNA of the CDR3: TGCAGTGCCCCGAGGCTAGCGGGAGGGTCCGATGAGCAGTTCTTC. Protein: CSAPRLAGGSDEQFF. This chain connects TRBV20-1 to TRBJ2-1; the match to TRBD2 covers 12 bases. Trimming at V came to 6 bases and at J to 8 bases, leaving 11 bases not matched to a gene. The CDR3 consists of 15 residues. Germline V gives CDR1 DFQATT, CDR2 SNEGSKA (reference sequence).

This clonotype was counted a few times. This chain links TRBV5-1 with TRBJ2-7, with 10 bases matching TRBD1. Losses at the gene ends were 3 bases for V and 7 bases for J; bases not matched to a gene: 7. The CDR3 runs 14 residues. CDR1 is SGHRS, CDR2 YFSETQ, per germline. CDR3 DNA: TGCGCCAGCAGCTCCGGGACAGGGGCTTTTGAGCAGTACTTC. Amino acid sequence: CASSSGTGAFEQYF.

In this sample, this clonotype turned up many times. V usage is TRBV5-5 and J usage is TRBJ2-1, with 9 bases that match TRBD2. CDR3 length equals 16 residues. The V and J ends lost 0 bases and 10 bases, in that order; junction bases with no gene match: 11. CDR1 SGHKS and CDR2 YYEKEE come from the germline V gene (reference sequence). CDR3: CASSLGGGRGAGEQFF. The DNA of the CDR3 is TGTGCCAGCAGCTTGGGCGGCGGGAGGGGAGCTGGGGAGCAGTTCTTC.

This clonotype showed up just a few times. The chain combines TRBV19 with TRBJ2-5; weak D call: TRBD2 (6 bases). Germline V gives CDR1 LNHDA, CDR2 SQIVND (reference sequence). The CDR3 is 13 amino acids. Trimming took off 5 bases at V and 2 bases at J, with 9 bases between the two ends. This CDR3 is CASSVGLQETQYF. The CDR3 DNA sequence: TGTGCCAGTAGTGTGGGACTTCAAGAGACCCAGTACTTC.